This is a list of T cell receptor beta chains from one sample in a study of cytomegalovirus exposure and HLA in healthy donors. TCRdb keeps only in-frame clones here, not all; method: immunoSEQ multiplex PCR. The table records tens of thousands of clones, around 90% of them present only once. Source material: PBMCs. The receptors derive from a man aged 30-40 years in good health and CMV-seronegative. The CDR3 runs from the conserved cysteine through the conserved F or W. D genes are given only for firm matches.

J gene | V gene | D gene | CDR3 protein
TRBJ2-5 | TRBV6-6 | . | CASMGGGQETQYF
TRBJ1-1 | TRBV6-6 | . | CASSYSSEAFF
TRBJ1-4 | TRBV5-5 | . | CASSSISRQMGEKLFF
TRBJ2-7 | TRBV9 | TRBD1 | CASSLRRDRGGREQYF
TRBJ2-3 | TRBV9 | TRBD2 | CASSFGTSGPSTDTQYF
TRBJ1-4 | TRBV5-6 | TRBD1 | CASSLLGTDTNEKLFF
TRBJ2-3 | TRBV18 | . | CASSPPPGNTQYF
TRBJ2-3 | TRBV5-1 | TRBD2 | CASRTSGETPDTQYF
TRBJ1-2 | TRBV28 | TRBD1 | CASSLEEDRGSTNYGYTF
TRBJ2-2 | TRBV11-2 | TRBD2 | CASSLVPSGAAGELFF
TRBJ2-1 | TRBV18 | . | CASSPRARGSSYNEQFF
TRBJ2-3 | TRBV18 | TRBD1 | CASSPPMGQGADTQYF
TRBJ2-5 | TRBV7-9 | . | CASSPAGRWTQYF
TRBJ2-1 | TRBV4-2 | . | CASSQLPATGVAYNEQFF
TRBJ2-3 | TRBV18 | TRBD2 | CASSRTRGTDTQYF
TRBJ1-2 | TRBV5-1 | TRBD1 | CASSPTPLRQGANWGYTF
TRBJ2-1 | TRBV7-3 | . | CASSLGAPPGEQFF
TRBJ1-1 | TRBV28 | . | CASSPYGGDLNTEAFF
TRBJ1-3 | TRBV9 | . | CASSVGGGVGNTIYF
TRBJ2-1 | TRBV7-2 | . | CASSIKVAGGHEQFF
TRBJ2-7 | TRBV4-1 | TRBD1 | CASSPQTGATYEQYF
TRBJ2-6 | TRBV27 | TRBD1 | CASSLLGGGGANVLTF
TRBJ1-3 | TRBV7-9 | TRBD1 | CASSLDRGPGNTIYF
TRBJ1-1 | TRBV18 | . | CASSPPTRGARNTEAFF
TRBJ1-3 | TRBV5-1 | . | CASTGGGSGNTIYF
TRBJ2-6 | TRBV9 | TRBD1 | CASSANRGQDSGANVLTF
TRBJ1-1 | TRBV28 | . | CASSGGVWTEAFF
TRBJ2-7 | TRBV18 | TRBD1 | CASSPPGQGYEQYF
TRBJ2-3 | TRBV11-2 | TRBD1 | CASSFGTGDSADTQYF
TRBJ2-1 | TRBV6-5 | TRBD2 | CASSGGDNEQFF
TRBJ2-1 | TRBV18 | TRBD2 | CASSPLTTSGSSNEQFF
TRBJ1-1 | TRBV15 | . | CAISPLDKNTEAFF
TRBJ2-5 | TRBV13 | . | CASSFPGGETQYF
TRBJ1-5 | TRBV6-5 | . | CASSSGVDQPQHF
TRBJ2-5 | TRBV11-2 | . | CASSHPGSLRTQYF
TRBJ2-5 | TRBV7-8 | TRBD2 | CASSSPRTSGVQETQYF
TRBJ2-1 | TRBV13 | . | CASRLWRGQEQFF
TRBJ2-1 | TRBV5-1 | TRBD2 | CASRPSGGYNEQFF
TRBJ1-2 | TRBV30 | TRBD1 | CAWEQGSIYGYTF
TRBJ1-5 | TRBV12-5 | . | CASAPDLFSNQPQHF
TRBJ2-3 | TRBV7-9 | . | CASERDFTDTQYF
TRBJ1-2 | TRBV7-9 | . | CASSLEDTGYGYTF
TRBJ1-2 | TRBV28 | . | CASSLLVVRSGYTF
TRBJ2-7 | TRBV12-5 | . | CASGGHDLYYEQYF
TRBJ1-2 | TRBV30 | . | CAWTSGRGRNYGYTF
TRBJ2-5 | TRBV5-4 | . | CASSLTRKETQYF
TRBJ2-7 | TRBV10-2 | TRBD2 | CASSTSEYEQYF
TRBJ2-7 | TRBV7-6 | TRBD1 | CASSSMGTGYYEQYF
TRBJ2-7 | TRBV25-1 | . | CASSGRGGQYF
TRBJ2-2 | TRBV21-1 | . | CASSTEARATGELFF
TRBJ2-7 | TRBV28 | TRBD1 | CASSHRTGSYEQYF
TRBJ1-3 | TRBV5-1 | . | CASSWTSGAGGNTIYF
TRBJ2-1 | TRBV28 | TRBD1 | CASSKDRGISYNEQFF
TRBJ2-2 | TRBV6-1 | TRBD1 | CASSSGQGGTGELFF
TRBJ1-2 | TRBV28 | . | CASSLEPNYGYTF